This TCR beta chain was profiled in a study of T cell repertoires in ileal Crohn's disease. Method: immunoSEQ multiplex PCR; TCRdb's copy keeps in-frame clones and lacks some. The sample consists of approximately 5,700 clones, roughly 90% of them appearing once. This CDR3 comprises 17 residues. Germline CDR1 LGHNA, CDR2 YSLEER. V was shortened by 0 bases and J by 6 bases, with 20 bases between the two germline ends. To note about this clone: Its antigen is as yet unknown.

The sorted cells were lamina propria lymphocytes from surgical specimens, first isolated by density gradient. Overall study findings and caveats: Endoscopic recurrence occurred in every patient whose clonality exceeded 26.8%. Active smokers at surgery had more clonal expansions than non-smokers.

Sequenced material: CD4+ T cells from ileum. The genes are TRBV4-3 and TRBJ1-2, with D possibly TRBD1 on 6 matching bases. The clonotype comes from an adult with Crohn's disease. Some clones in this sample may be carry-over from other donors' samples. The CDR3 nucleotides are TGCGCCAGCAGCCAAGACGGGGGGCTTAAGGGTAGACATGGCTACACCTTC. The encoded protein is CASSQDGGLKGRHGYTF.